These T cell receptor beta chains were read from a single sample in a study of T-cell memory formation after mild COVID-19. MiXCR was run by TCRdb on the 5' RACE reads, yielding one entry per CDR3 protein. The table includes hundreds of thousands of distinct CDR3 sequences, approximately 20% detected once. Sequencing input: PBMCs or a T cell subset sorted from them (not recorded which). The receptors shown here come from a man between 18 and 29 years old who had mild COVID-19 (a few samples of this study predate the infection). Cell type and time point are not known. Both conserved end residues are part of each CDR3. Each record gives: D gene, clone size, CDR3 length, J gene, V gene, CDR3 DNA, CDR3 protein. D genes are given only for firm matches. Size values are once, few and many counts, or a class for expanded clones, and some rows have none.

-,few,12,TRBJ2-1,TRBV7-8,TGTGCCAGCAGCTTCACTGGCGGTGAGCAGTTCTTC,CASSFTGGEQFF
TRBD2,-,15,TRBJ2-5,TRBV10-3,TGTGCCATCGGGGGCACTAGCGGGGACCCAGAGACCCAGTACTTC,CAIGGTSGDPETQYF
TRBD1,few,15,TRBJ2-7,TRBV7-8,TGTGCCAGCAGCTCGGGACAGGGGAAGGCCCTCGAGCAGTACTTC,CASSSGQGKALEQYF
-,-,13,TRBJ1-1,TRBV5-1,TGCGCCAGCAGCCCCAGAGGGGAGACTGAAGCTTTCTTT,CASSPRGETEAFF
-,few,15,TRBJ1-4,TRBV12-3/TRBV12-4,TGTGCCACCTCAGGAGAAGACATTCTGCGTGAAAAACTGTTTTTT,CATSGEDILREKLFF
-,-,14,TRBJ2-2,TRBV27,TGTGCCAGCAGTAGATTAGGGAACACCGGGGAGCTGTTTTTT,CASSRLGNTGELFF
-,-,13,TRBJ1-2,TRBV6-6,TGTGCCAGCAGCCAGGACACCCGCTATGGCTACACCTTC,CASSQDTRYGYTF
-,few,15,TRBJ1-6,TRBV6-2/TRBV6-3,TGTGCCAGCAGGCCACAACAGGGCTGGAATTCACCCCTCCACTTT,CASRPQQGWNSPLHF
-,-,14,TRBJ2-1,TRBV9,TGTGCCAGCAGCGCGTGGGACAGCGGGGCGGAGCAGTTCTTC,CASSAWDSGAEQFF
TRBD2,-,14,TRBJ2-5,TRBV2,TGTGCCAGCAGTCCCGGGACTAGGCAAGAGAGCCAGTACTTC,CASSPGTRQESQYF
-,-,12,TRBJ1-1,TRBV29-1,TGCAGCGTTGCCATTATGAACACTGAAGCTTTCTTT,CSVAIMNTEAFF
TRBD1,many,14,TRBJ2-1,TRBV7-9,TGTGCCTGGGGAGAGACGGGACAGCTCAATGAGCAGTTCTTC,CAWGETGQLNEQFF
-,-,13,TRBJ1-2,TRBV29-1,TGCAGCGTTGAATCCAGGGTCGGCTATGGCTACACCTTC,CSVESRVGYGYTF
-,-,12,TRBJ2-3,TRBV12-3/TRBV12-4,TGTGCCAGCAAGCGGATCGCAGATACGCAGTATTTT,CASKRIADTQYF
TRBD2,many,15,TRBJ2-1,TRBV5-1,TGCGCCAGCAGCTTAGGACTAGCGAGTTGGAATGAGCAGTTCTTC,CASSLGLASWNEQFF
-,-,15,TRBJ1-1,TRBV2,TGTGCCAGCAGTGAACAACGGAATTTGAACACTGAAGCTTTCTTT,CASSEQRNLNTEAFF
-,-,16,TRBJ1-3,TRBV7-9,TGTGCCAGCAGCTCACCCCGGGACAAGCCTGGAAACACCATATATTTT,CASSSPRDKPGNTIYF
-,-,14,TRBJ2-1,TRBV27,TGTGCCAGCAGTTGGGCCGGATTCTACAATGAGCAGTTCTTC,CASSWAGFYNEQFF
-,few,11,TRBJ2-3,TRBV6-2/TRBV6-3,TGTGCCAGCAGTTACTCCTATACGCAGTATTTT,CASSYSYTQYF
TRBD1,few,14,TRBJ1-2,TRBV7-8,TGTGCCAGCAGCTTAGCGCTAGGGACAGGAATTTACACCTTC,CASSLALGTGIYTF
-,-,15,TRBJ2-1,TRBV2,TGTGCCAGCAGGGAGACAGTTACATCCTACAATGAGCAGTTCTTC,CASRETVTSYNEQFF
TRBD2,-,15,TRBJ2-5,TRBV7-6,TGTGCCAGCAGCTTAGAACGGACTAGCGGCGAGACCCAGTACTTC,CASSLERTSGETQYF
-,-,15,TRBJ2-1,TRBV6-5,TGTGCCAGCAGTTACTCGGGGCAGGGCTGGAATGAGCAGTTCTTC,CASSYSGQGWNEQFF
-,few,15,TRBJ2-1,TRBV4-2,TGTGCCAGCAGCCAAGATCCGACTAGTTGGAGGGGTGCGTTCTTC,CASSQDPTSWRGAFF
-,-,13,TRBJ2-3,TRBV15,TGTGCCACCAGCAGAGATTTGGGAGATACGCAGTATTTT,CATSRDLGDTQYF
TRBD1,-,15,TRBJ2-6,TRBV5-4,TGTGCCAGCAGCTTCGACAGGGCTGGGGCCAACGTCCTGACTTTC,CASSFDRAGANVLTF
-,few,15,TRBJ1-1,TRBV5-4,TGTGCCAGCAGCTTGGTCAGCGCCCAAAACACTGAAGCTTTCTTT,CASSLVSAQNTEAFF
-,-,17,TRBJ2-5,TRBV6-5,TGTGCCAGCAGTTACTCGAGATCGGGGGGCTTCGGGGAGACCCAGTACTTC,CASSYSRSGGFGETQYF
-,-,13,TRBJ2-5,TRBV28,TGTGCCAGCAGTTGGCAGGGCCAAGAGACCCAGTACTTC,CASSWQGQETQYF
TRBD1,few,18,TRBJ2-2,TRBV9,TGTGCCAGCAGCGTAGCTCGGGGGACAGGGTTGGTCACCGGGGAGCTGTTTTTT,CASSVARGTGLVTGELFF
TRBD1,few,16,TRBJ2-3,TRBV4-3,TGCGCCAGCAGCCAAGTGACAGGGTCTCACACAGATACGCAGTATTTT,CASSQVTGSHTDTQYF
-,-,17,TRBJ2-3,TRBV18,TGTGCCAGCTCACCGCGGACTGCCGTGGGGGGCACAGATACGCAGTATTTT,CASSPRTAVGGTDTQYF
TRBD1,-,12,TRBJ1-2,TRBV4-2,TGTGCCAGCAGCCGCCGACAGGGGAACTACACCTTC,CASSRRQGNYTF
TRBD2,few,20,TRBJ2-3,TRBV11-2,TGTGCCAGCAGCTTCCTACCCTGGACTAGCGGGGGGTCGGAGGCAGATACGCAGTATTTT,CASSFLPWTSGGSEADTQYF
-,-,15,TRBJ2-5,TRBV2,TGTGCCAGCAGTGCGGCTGAAATGCCCTCGGAGACCCAGTACTTC,CASSAAEMPSETQYF
-,few,15,TRBJ1-6,TRBV7-2,TGTGCCAGCAGCCTCCGCGGCCCCGCGGGTTCACCCCTCCACTTT,CASSLRGPAGSPLHF
TRBD1,-,14,TRBJ1-2,TRBV5-1,TGCGCCAGCAGCCGAGGGACAGGTCGATATGGCTACACCTTC,CASSRGTGRYGYTF
-,few,15,TRBJ2-3,TRBV7-2,TGTGCCAGCAGCCGTACCCCCGGTGGAGGGGATACGCAGTATTTT,CASSRTPGGGDTQYF
-,-,11,TRBJ2-4,TRBV12-3/TRBV12-4,TGTGCCAGCAGTTCCGGGTCTGGGGAGTACTTC,CASSSGSGEYF
-,-,13,TRBJ2-1,TRBV7-2,TGTGCCAGCAGCCGACCTCCCTACAATGAGCAGTTCTTC,CASSRPPYNEQFF
-,-,14,TRBJ2-7,TRBV5-1,TGCGCCAGCAGCTTAAGTTCAGGGGAGTACGAGCAGTACTTC,CASSLSSGEYEQYF
TRBD1,-,12,TRBJ2-1,TRBV12-3/TRBV12-4,TGTGCCAGCAGTTCGGACAGGGCCGTCCAGTTCTTC,CASSSDRAVQFF
-,once,14,TRBJ2-3,TRBV19,TGTGCCAGCCGGACGGATACTAGCACAGATACGCAGTATTTT,CASRTDTSTDTQYF
TRBD1,-,13,TRBJ2-1,TRBV12-3/TRBV12-4,TGTGCCACCTCGGAGGGACAGGGTGATGAGCAGTTCTTC,CATSEGQGDEQFF
TRBD2,-,18,TRBJ2-4,TRBV12-3/TRBV12-4,TGTGCCAGCAGGCCCGGGCTAGCGGGGGCCCTAGCCAAAAACATTCAGTACTTC,CASRPGLAGALAKNIQYF
TRBD1,-,14,TRBJ1-2,TRBV6-6,TGTGCCAGCAGTAGCAGGGGGCTAGACTATGGCTACACCTTC,CASSSRGLDYGYTF
-,many,14,TRBJ2-5,TRBV27,TGTGCCAGCAGTTTATCCCGCAGGGAAGAGACCCAGTACTTC,CASSLSRREETQYF
-,few,14,TRBJ2-3,TRBV11-2,TGTGCCAGCAGCTTAAATGTGGGGGCAGATACGCAGTATTTT,CASSLNVGADTQYF
TRBD1,few,14,TRBJ2-7,TRBV6-2/TRBV6-3,TGTGCCAGCAGCCCCTGGACAGGGTTGACCGAGCAGTACTTC,CASSPWTGLTEQYF
TRBD1,few,16,TRBJ1-4,TRBV7-8,TGTGCCAGCAGCTTAGTAGGGACAGGGGATAATGAAAAACTGTTTTTT,CASSLVGTGDNEKLFF
-,-,14,TRBJ1-2,TRBV5-1,TGCGCCAGCAGCTTGGGAGGGACTAACTATGGCTACACCTTC,CASSLGGTNYGYTF
TRBD1,-,16,TRBJ2-6,TRBV5-1,TGCGCCAGCAGCTTAGAGGGGGCGTCTGGGGCCAACGTCCTGACTTTC,CASSLEGASGANVLTF
-,-,14,TRBJ1-2,TRBV20-1,TGCAGTGCTATCCGACCCCGGAGAGGAGACGGCTACACCTTC,CSAIRPRRGDGYTF
TRBD2,-,18,TRBJ2-7,TRBV11-2,TGTGCCAGCAGCTTCACGGGGTTTAGCGGGGGAGCATCCTACGAGCAGTACTTC,CASSFTGFSGGASYEQYF
-,-,14,TRBJ1-2,TRBV12-3/TRBV12-4,TGTGCCAGCGGGACTCGGGGGGCTAACTATGGCTACACCTTC,CASGTRGANYGYTF
-,-,12,TRBJ2-3,TRBV29-1,TGCAGCGTACCGATCCCAGGGATTACGCAGTATTTT,CSVPIPGITQYF
TRBD2,once,14,TRBJ2-7,TRBV10-2,TGCGCCAGCACCGAAGGGCGGGGGGTTCGGGAGCAGTACTTC,CASTEGRGVREQYF